This passage covers 14 T cell receptor beta chains from one sample sequenced in a study of beta chain features in type 1 diabetes. Broader study findings: Significant though moderate, a shortening of TCRB CDR3s appeared in all four CD4+ subsets of Type 1 diabetes patients.

The investigators reverse transcribed all of the isolated RNA, so they sequenced expressed TCRB transcripts. The method was immunoSEQ multiplex PCR; TCRdb's version includes in-frame clones alone and lacks a portion of them. This table holds hundreds of thousands of clones, around 15% found once. These TCRs are of unknown antigen specificity. The sequencing input was naive CD4+ T cells from blood. The receptors here all came from a man aged 18 to 30 with type 1 diabetes.

V gene TRBV10-3 combines with J gene TRBJ2-6; the D gene is possibly TRBD2 (6 bases). CDR1 ENHRY and CDR2 SYGVKD come from the germline V gene. Between the trimmed V and J ends, which lost 3 bases and 1 base, there was a span of 16 bases. The CDR3 is made up of 18 amino acids. This chain's CDR3 is CAISEAGHSPSGANVLTF. In DNA form, the CDR3 reads TGTGCCATCAGTGAAGCGGGTCATTCGCCTTCTGGGGCCAACGTCCTGACTTTC.

This clone has a handful of counts. This chain connects TRBV14 to TRBJ2-2; unclear D gene. The germline CDR1 and CDR2 sequences are SGHDN and FVKESK. Trimming took off 2 bases at V and 3 bases at J, with 1 base between the two ends. The CDR3 covers 12 residues. CDR3 residues: CASSQYTGELFF. DNA of the CDR3: TGTGCCAGCAGCCAATACACCGGGGAGCTGTTTTTT.

This clone was recorded once. This sequence joins TRBV9 and TRBJ2-7; 14 positions agree with TRBD2. V trimming: 3 bases; J trimming: 3 bases; junction bases outside the gene matches: 8. The CDR3 loop spans 17 amino acids. CDR1 is SGDLS, CDR2 YYNGEE, per germline. This chain's CDR3 is CASSAGTSGSAIYEQYF. For the CDR3, the DNA is TGTGCCAGCAGCGCTGGGACTAGCGGGAGTGCAATCTACGAGCAGTACTTC.

The V call is TRBV19, the J call TRBJ1-2; 7 bases map to TRBD1. CDR3 length: 14 amino acids. Germline V gene lookup returns CDR1 LNHDA and CDR2 SQIVND (reference sequence). J lost 8 bases, V lost 9 bases, and 15 bases had no gene match. In DNA, the CDR3 is TGTGCCAGCGAACCCTCAGGGGGTTCGGAAGGCTACACCTTC. It translates to CASEPSGGSEGYTF. Complete variable domain (other parts from reference TRBV19 and TRBJ1-2): DGGITQSPKYLFRKEGQNVTLSCEQNLNHDAMYWYRQDPGQGLRLIYYSQIVNDFQKGDIAEGYSVSREKKESFPLTVTSAQKNPTAFYLCASEPSGGSEGYTFGSGTRLTVV.

The V and J genes are TRBV6-6 and TRBJ2-3; D is perhaps TRBD1 (6 bases). There are 16 residues in the CDR3. CDR1 and CDR2 from the germline V gene are MNHNY and SVGAGI (reference sequence). Trimming pared 4 bases from V and 1 base from J, leaving 15 bases between. CDR3 bases: TGTGCCAGCAGTTCCTTTGGGGGCTTGGGCACAGATACGCAGTATTTT. This gives the protein CASSSFGGLGTDTQYF.

The chain joins TRBV11-2 to TRBJ1-1; D not certain. The CDR3 is 15 amino acids. Trimming pared 5 bases from V and 4 bases from J, leaving 17 bases between. Germline V CDR1 and CDR2: SGHAT, FQNNGV. The CDR3 reads CASSQTDGFFTEAFF. In DNA form, the CDR3 reads TGTGCCAGCAGCCAAACGGACGGATTCTTCACTGAAGCTTTCTTT.

This clone was counted only a few times. The chain recombines TRBV7-9 with TRBJ2-7; a possible D gene is TRBD1 (6 bases). The CDR3 is made up of 14 amino acids. V was trimmed by 3 bases and J by 1 base, leaving 10 bases between them. CDR1 is SEHNR, CDR2 FQNEAQ, per germline (reference sequence). The CDR3 spells CASSFGQSSYEQYF. DNA for the CDR3: TGTGCCAGCAGCTTTGGACAGTCGTCCTACGAGCAGTACTTC.

The chain recombines TRBV7-9 with TRBJ2-7; 8 nucleotides agree with TRBD1. Per germline, CDR1 SEHNR and CDR2 FQNEAQ (reference sequence). This CDR3 is 15 amino acids long. V was clipped by 2 bases and J by 5 bases; unmatched bases: 8. This CDR3 is CASSLPRTGWHEQYF. CDR3 sequence (DNA): TGTGCCAGCAGCTTACCAAGGACAGGGTGGCACGAGCAGTACTTC.

This clone occurred a few times. The V gene is TRBV5-1, the J gene TRBJ2-5, with 11 bases aligning to TRBD2. The CDR3 is 15 residues long. The germline CDR1 and CDR2 sequences are SGHRS and YFSETQ. The trim removed 1 base at V and 4 bases at J, leaving 3 bases unmatched. The CDR3 bases are TGCGCCAGCAGCTTGACTAGCGGGAGTTTAGAGACCCAGTACTTC. It yields the protein CASSLTSGSLETQYF.

This chain joins TRBV6-6 and TRBJ1-1; no clear D gene. V was clipped by 5 bases and J by 7 bases, with 14 bases between them. The germline CDR1 and CDR2 sequences are MNHNY and SVGAGI (reference sequence). This CDR3 is 13 amino acids long. The CDR3 spells CASSLTEISEAFF. The CDR3 nucleotides read TGTGCCAGCAGTCTAACCGAAATTAGTGAAGCTTTCTTT.

CDR3 nucleotide sequence: TGTGCCAGCAGCCAAGTGGGACTAGGGGTTGGGTACTTC. It codes for CASSQVGLGVGYF. This sequence joins TRBV7-2 and TRBJ2-7, with 8 bases lining up with TRBD2. The V gene end was trimmed by 5 bases and the J gene end by 12 bases; junction bases not matched to a gene: 12. Germline loops: CDR1 SGHTA, CDR2 FQGNSA. There are 13 residues in the CDR3.

This clone was detected a few times. The chain links TRBV28 to TRBJ2-3, with D uncertain. Trimming took off 2 bases at V and 5 bases at J, with 5 bases between the two ends. This CDR3 is built from 12 residues. From germline, CDR1 is MDHEN and CDR2 SYDVKM. The CDR3, as DNA: TGTGCCAGCAGTTTAAAAGGAGATACGCAGTATTTT. Protein sequence: CASSLKGDTQYF. Full variable domain (missing parts from reference TRBV28 and TRBJ2-3): DVKVTQSSRYLVKRTGEKVFLECVQDMDHENMFWYRQDPGLGLRLIYFSYDVKMKEKGDIPEGYSVSREKKERFSLILESASTNQTSMYLCASSLKGDTQYFGPGTRLTVL.

This chain uses TRBV19 with TRBJ2-5; 7 bases are a match to TRBD1. TRBJ2-7 explains the end of the DNA better; the J call may be wrong. The CDR3 loop spans 13 amino acids. Germline V gene data show CDR1 as LNHDA and CDR2 as SQIVND (reference sequence). The CDR3 protein is CASRDRFTYEQYF. The CDR3 nucleotides are TGTGCCAGCCGGGACAGATTTACCTACGAGCAGTACTTC.

V and J are TRBV19 and TRBJ1-2; D is unclear. V lost 7 bases and J lost 4, with 10 bases in between. Germline CDR1 and CDR2: LNHDA and SQIVND (reference sequence). The CDR3 has 12 amino acids. In DNA form, the CDR3 reads TGTGCCAGTACAGCCGACACCTATGGCTACACCTTC. It specifies CASTADTYGYTF.